This T cell receptor beta chain was documented in a study of control samples from healthy donors and cancer patients. CDR1 is SGDLS and CDR2 is YYNGEE in the germline V gene. This CDR3 has 13 residues. V was shortened by 7 bases and J by 2 bases, with 13 bases between the two germline ends. The protocol was immunoSEQ multiplex PCR, while the TCRdb copy is restricted to in-frame clones and leaves out a portion. Of about 130,000 clones listed, about 95% are singletons. The source material was blood. This clonotype was sampled from a man under 40 in good health. J is TRBJ2-7 and V is TRBV9; the D is unclear. The DNA for the CDR3 is TGTGCCAGCGGCCCCGACATTGCCTACGAGCAGTACTTC. It codes for CASGPDIAYEQYF.